The 8 T cell receptor beta chains given below trace back to one sample, sequenced in a study of human T cells and chemical hapten exposure. TCRdb re-called the RACE reads with MiXCR, one entry per CDR3 protein. Among about 42,000 distinct CDR3 sequences, just under 9% were seen once, and the ten largest hold approximately 16%. The time point was: patch test 2, 6 weeks after DPC sensitization. Treatment specified: therapeutic diphenylcyclopropenone sensitization with weekly scalp DPC. The sample was whole blood, taken in connection with sensitization to the hapten diphenylcyclopropenone (DPC). These receptors were obtained from a woman between 40 and 50 years old with alopecia areata. Some clones in this sample may be carry-over from other donors' samples.

This clonotype was found many times. This rearrangement joins TRBV6-5 to TRBJ1-6; possible D gene TRBD1, 6 bases. V was cut by 5 bases and J by 7 bases, with 6 bases left in between. CDR1 and CDR2 (germline): MNHEY, SVGAGI. CDR3 length: 12 residues. This chain's CDR3 is CASSTGNSPLHF. DNA of the CDR3: TGTGCCAGCAGTACAGGGAATTCACCCCTCCACTTT.

This clonotype occurred many times. The V gene is TRBV9, the J gene TRBJ2-1, with 9 nucleotides matching TRBD1. The CDR3 is made up of 13 amino acids. J was trimmed by 7 bases and V by 3 bases; bases with no gene match: 2. Germline V gene lookup returns CDR1 SGDLS and CDR2 YYNGEE. The CDR3 protein is CASSGGTGNEQFF. The CDR3 coding sequence is TGTGCCAGCAGCGGGGGGACAGGGAATGAGCAGTTCTTC.

Worth noting for this clonotype: A much larger clone differs by one base, so this may be a read error. J is TRBJ2-3 and V is TRBV24-1; the D is unclear. The CDR3 is 15 residues long. Looked up from germline, CDR1 is KGHDR and CDR2 is SFDVKD. Trimming cost V 1 base and J 2 bases, with 9 bases left between them. The CDR3 DNA is TGTGCCACCAGTGATTTCGCAGGCCACACAGATACGCAGTATTTT. It is translated as CATSDFAGHTDTQYF.

This clonotype has ten or more counts. This sequence joins TRBV6-6 and TRBJ2-7, with D perhaps given as TRBD1 or TRBD2 (6 bases each). This CDR3 region has 13 residues. Trimming shortened V by 2 bases and J by 6 bases, and 11 bases separated the two germline ends. The germline V gene encodes CDR1 MNHNY and CDR2 SVGAGI (reference sequence). CDR3: CASSYGGRGEQYF. CDR3 in DNA: TGTGCCAGCAGTTACGGGGGGCGCGGCGAGCAGTACTTC.

This clonotype was recorded many times. The CDR3 loop is CASSSLPGELFF. DNA of the CDR3: TGTGCCAGCTCTAGTCTGCCCGGGGAGCTGTTTTTT. The rearrangement links TRBV21-1 to TRBJ2-2; the DNA was not used to check the table's D call, TRBD2. TRBV21-1 is noted as a pseudogene. This CDR3 is 12 amino acids long.

This clonotype was picked up many times. J is TRBJ2-1 and V is TRBV19; D not resolved. The CDR3 runs 16 residues. Germline CDR1 reads LNHDA; CDR2 reads SQIVND (reference sequence). Trimming cost V 4 bases and J 5 bases, with 18 bases left between them. CDR3: CASSSRPTSPNNEQFF. Written as DNA, the CDR3 is TGTGCCAGTAGTAGCCGACCGACAAGTCCAAACAATGAGCAGTTCTTC.

At least ten counts were recorded for this clonotype. V is TRBV5-4 and J is TRBJ2-3, with 9 bases identical to TRBD2. The CDR3 totals 15 residues. V dropped 1 base and J dropped 6; count of bases not matched to a gene: 6. CDR1 is SGHNT, CDR2 YYREEE, per germline (reference sequence). DNA of the CDR3: TGTGCCAGCAGCTTGAAGGGACTAGCCTCCGATACGCAGTATTTT. As protein: CASSLKGLASDTQYF.

This clonotype was observed many times. The CDR3 region is CASSTPTGGYGYTF. In nucleotides, the CDR3 is TGTGCCAGCAGTACGCCGACAGGGGGCTATGGCTACACCTTC. This chain uses TRBV6-5 with TRBJ1-2, with TRBD1 matching 9 bases. This CDR3 is built from 14 residues. V was pared by 5 bases and J by 4 bases, with 5 bases of the junction left unmatched. Germline CDR1 MNHEY, CDR2 SVGAGI.